This TCR beta chain came from a study of blood T cell repertoires in COVID-19. Across the whole study: Samples representing acute and convalescent COVID-19 were sourced from the United States, Italy and Spain.

The assay was immunoSEQ multiplex PCR, and TCRdb's table has in-frame clones only and misses some. The data show tens of thousands of clones, roughly four fifths seen once. Germline V gene lookup returns CDR1 MNHEY and CDR2 SMNVEV (reference sequence). The CDR3 sequence is 16 residues long. Trimming at V came to 1 base and at J to 2 bases, leaving 8 bases not matched to a gene. The genes are TRBV27 and TRBJ2-7; 7 bases agree with TRBD1. The sequencing sample was made of peripheral blood. The receptor was isolated from a woman aged 80 or over with acute or convalescent COVID-19. CDR3 in amino acids: CASSLLIWGTAYEQYF. The DNA for the CDR3 is TGTGCCAGCAGTTTATTAATATGGGGGACAGCCTACGAGCAGTACTTC.